This T cell receptor (beta chain) stems from a study of OX40 agonist ivuxolimab in advanced cancers. For the study at large: Males comprised 70% to 90% of the group, whose mean age was about 62 years (range 23 to 79).

J lost 5 bases, V lost 3 bases, and 4 bases had no gene match. Looked up from germline, CDR1 is SGHNT and CDR2 is YENEEA. This CDR3 is 14 amino acids long. Measured with immunoSEQ multiplex PCR; TCRdb has only the in-frame clones, and not every one. The repertoire holds more than 20,000 clones, with 85% as singletons. This material consisted of CD4+ or CD8+ T cells sorted from blood, taken in a trial of the OX40 agonist ivuxolimab. The TCR comes from an adult with an advanced solid tumor such as melanoma, head and neck, liver or kidney cancer. V gene TRBV11-3 combines with J gene TRBJ2-1; 7 positions match TRBD2. The CDR3 DNA reads as TGTGCCAGCAGCTTGGCTAGCGGTGACAATGAGCAGTTCTTC. Its protein product is CASSLASGDNEQFF.